Presented here are 8 T cell receptor beta chains from one specimen sequenced in a study of shared clonotypes between healthy human individuals. The data were produced by immunoSEQ multiplex PCR, yet TCRdb's version contains in-frame clones alone and is incomplete. The sample contains 550,000 to 700,000 clones, about 80% of which appear only once. The sequenced sample was memory CD4+ T cells sorted from blood. The subset is: CD45RA-negative fraction. These receptors were collected from a woman in her 30s in good health.

The chain employs TRBV12-1 and TRBJ2-3; the table's TRBD2 call for D was not verified on the DNA. TRBV12-1 is listed as a pseudogene. The CDR3 sequence is 16 residues long. CDR3 DNA sequence: TGTGCCAGCAGCTTTGGACTCGCCTCTAGCACAGATACGCAGTATTTT. Amino acid sequence: CASSFGLASSTDTQYF.

The chain has TRBV9 and TRBJ2-1; 9 bases line up with TRBD2. V trimming: 3 bases; J trimming: 8 bases; junction bases outside the gene matches: 3. CDR1 is SGDLS and CDR2 is YYNGEE in the germline V gene. The CDR3 extends over 13 amino acids. Here the CDR3 reads CASSAGLADEQFF. The CDR3 coding sequence is TGTGCCAGCAGCGCGGGACTAGCAGATGAGCAGTTCTTC.

This clone appeared once. The gene calls are TRBV5-1 and TRBJ2-1, with D uncertain. Trimming left V 1 base short and J 2 bases short, with 10 bases between. CDR1 is SGHRS, CDR2 YFSETQ, per germline. The CDR3 is 15 amino acids. CDR3 region: CASSLQSQTYNEQFF. CDR3 DNA sequence: TGCGCCAGCAGCTTGCAGAGCCAGACCTACAATGAGCAGTTCTTC.

A word on this clone: The identical CDR3 is also encoded by other nucleotide sequences in the sample. The genes are TRBV2 and TRBJ2-5, with D perhaps TRBD2 (6 bases). Trimming removed 9 bases at V and 5 bases at J, with 13 bases between. This CDR3 comprises 12 residues. Per germline, CDR1 SNHLY and CDR2 FYNNEI. In DNA, the CDR3 is TGTGCCAGTACCGGGGGATCCGAGACCCAGTACTTC. This gives the protein CASTGGSETQYF.

Of note for this clone: A junction end diverges from the germline sequence, so it may reflect a read error. The chain couples TRBV2 to TRBJ1-4, with D uncertain. The germline gives CDR1 SNHLY, CDR2 FYNNEI. The CDR3 is 10 amino acids. CDR3 DNA: TGTGCCAGCAGCGAAGAAAAACTGTTTTTT. Translated, it gives CASSEEKLFF.

In its sample, this clone was seen a few times. The gene calls are TRBV10-1 and TRBJ2-7; D remains unclear. The CDR3 extends over 13 amino acids. From germline, CDR1 is WNHNN and CDR2 SYGVQD (reference sequence). Trimming shortened V by 3 bases and J by 2 bases, and 8 bases separated the two germline ends. The CDR3 DNA sequence: TGCGCCAGCAGTGACCCTAATACCTACGAGCAGTACTTC. Translating gives CASSDPNTYEQYF.

This chain uses TRBV11-2 with TRBJ1-5; D is uncertain. Germline V CDR1 and CDR2: SGHAT, FQNNGV. V lost 1 base and J 6 bases, leaving 10 bases between the germline ends. The length of the CDR3 is 14 residues. The CDR3 is CASSLVPGRQPQHF. The CDR3 DNA sequence: TGTGCCAGCAGCTTAGTTCCCGGCCGTCAGCCCCAGCATTTT.

V gene TRBV6-1 combines with J gene TRBJ1-5, with D unclear. The CDR3 has 16 residues. Germline V gene lookup returns CDR1 MNHNS and CDR2 SASEGT. Trimming removed 1 base from V and 0 bases from J, with 10 bases in between. This chain's CDR3 is CASSEGPRYSNQPQHF. CDR3 nucleotide sequence: TGTGCCAGCAGTGAAGGGCCCCGTTATAGCAATCAGCCCCAGCATTTT.